The next 10 T cell receptor beta chains were all read from a single sample in a study of blood T cell repertoires in COVID-19. Clones were read by immunoSEQ multiplex PCR, and TCRdb kept only the in-frame ones, dropping some. The sample contains 150,000 or so clones, roughly 80% of which appear only once. Sequenced sample: PBMCs or T cells enriched from blood (not recorded which). The receptors stem from a woman aged 55-69 years who had recovered from COVID-19.

Here the CDR3 reads CASSPQDRPSYNEQFF. In DNA, the CDR3 is TGTGCCAGCTCACCACAAGACAGACCCTCCTACAATGAGCAGTTCTTC. The chain employs TRBV18 and TRBJ2-1; a possible D gene is TRBD1 (5 bases). This CDR3 contains 16 residues. The germline V gene has CDR1 KGHSH and CDR2 LQKENI. Deletions cut 1 base from V and 0 bases from J, with 10 bases between.

The V call is TRBV5-1, the J call TRBJ2-1; 14 bases match TRBD2. J was trimmed by 3 bases and V by 4 bases; bases with no gene match: 9. Germline CDR1 SGHRS, CDR2 YFSETQ. This CDR3 region has 18 residues. CDR3 sequence (DNA): TGCGCCAGCAGCCCGACTAGCGGGGGGGCTGGGAACTACAATGAGCAGTTCTTC. It yields the protein CASSPTSGGAGNYNEQFF.

Only a few counts were recorded for this clone. J is TRBJ1-4 and V is TRBV18, with D hard to call. Germline values: CDR1 KGHSH, CDR2 LQKENI. The CDR3 has 13 residues. V gave up 5 bases and J gave up 4 bases, with 8 bases separating them. CDR3 amino acids: CASSRVNNEKLFF. In nucleotides, the CDR3 is TGTGCCAGCTCAAGAGTTAATAATGAAAAACTGTTTTTT.

The chain couples TRBV29-1 to TRBJ1-1; 7 bases are a match to TRBD1. This CDR3 is built from 13 residues. Losses at the gene ends were 4 bases for V and 1 base for J; bases not matched to a gene: 3. CDR1 is SQVTM and CDR2 is ANQGSEA in the germline V gene. This CDR3 reads CSVGEGANTEAFF. In DNA, the CDR3 is TGCAGCGTTGGTGAGGGGGCGAACACTGAAGCTTTCTTT.

The rearrangement joins TRBV19 to TRBJ2-7, with D unclear. This CDR3 has 15 residues. CDR1 and CDR2 from the germline V gene are LNHDA and SQIVND (reference sequence). The V end was cut by 0 bases, the J end by 0 bases, with 9 bases between. The CDR3 reads CASSIDLYISYEQYF. CDR3 nucleotide sequence: TGTGCCAGTAGTATAGATCTTTACATCTCCTACGAGCAGTACTTC.

This chain connects TRBV28 to TRBJ1-2, with D perhaps TRBD1 (5 bases). Germline V gene data show CDR1 as MDHEN and CDR2 as SYDVKM. V lost 6 bases and J 3 bases, leaving 11 bases between the germline ends. The CDR3 contains 13 residues. CDR3 residues: CASSRDSHYGYTF. The CDR3 region has the DNA TGTGCCAGCAGCCGCGACAGCCACTATGGCTACACCTTC.

V is TRBV30 and J is TRBJ2-3; 9 bases match TRBD2. Germline loops: CDR1 GTSNPN, CDR2 SVGIG (reference sequence). The junction had 4 bases not matched to a gene; V was cut back by 0 bases and J by 3 bases. CDR3 size: 15 residues. Here the CDR3 reads CAWSVGGGVTDTQYF. The CDR3 DNA follows: TGTGCCTGGAGTGTCGGCGGGGGGGTTACAGATACGCAGTATTTT.

This clone came up many times. The chain uses TRBV18 and TRBJ2-2; 10 bases fit TRBD1. Germline CDR1 is KGHSH and CDR2 is LQKENI. CDR3 length: 17 residues. Trimming cost V 6 bases and J 2 bases; bases outside gene matches: 9. The CDR3 region is CASSHDRGLLNTGELFF. The CDR3 DNA is TGTGCCAGCTCTCACGACAGGGGGCTTCTTAACACCGGGGAGCTGTTTTTT.

The genes are TRBV27 and TRBJ2-7, with a possible D match to TRBD2 (6 bases). The V gene's germline CDR1 is MNHEY and CDR2 SMNVEV (reference sequence). Trimming took 2 bases from V and 2 from J, leaving 19 bases between them. CDR3 length: 17 residues. The CDR3: CASSLSGLALTPYEQYF. The CDR3, as DNA: TGTGCCAGCAGTTTAAGTGGGCTAGCGCTGACCCCCTACGAGCAGTACTTC.

J is TRBJ1-1 and V is TRBV6-1; D gene uncertain. Between the trimmed V and J ends, which lost 1 base and 1 base, there was a span of 7 bases. Germline assignment: CDR1 MNHNS and CDR2 SASEGT. There are 14 residues in the CDR3. In nucleotides, the CDR3 is TGTGCCAGCAGTGAAGTATGGGCGAACACTGAAGCTTTCTTT. Translated: CASSEVWANTEAFF.